These 26 T cell receptor beta chains were all obtained from the same sample, sequenced in a study of blood T cells in healthy people across ages. Next came a second PCR, run for about 7 to 12 cycles, which used a sample-barcoded 5' primer along with a J-beta primer mix. TCRdb re-called the 5' RACE reads through MiXCR, storing one row per CDR3 protein. Of some 1.8 million distinct CDR3 sequences listed, about two fifths are singletons. The source material was blood. All receptors come from a human donor in good health.

This clonotype was recorded a few times. The J gene is TRBJ2-1, the V gene TRBV10-3; 7 positions match TRBD1. The CDR3 covers 13 residues. V lost 4 bases, J lost 7 bases, and 4 bases stayed unmatched. From germline, CDR1 is ENHRY and CDR2 SYGVKD. CDR3 sequence: CAISGDSTNEQFF. CDR3 bases: TGTGCCATCAGTGGGGACAGCACAAATGAGCAGTTCTTC.

This clonotype was found a few times. The rearrangement joins TRBV6-2 or TRBV6-3 to TRBJ1-2, with D possibly TRBD1 on 5 matching bases. Per germline, CDR1 MNHEY and CDR2 SVGEGT. The CDR3 runs 16 residues. The germline V and J ends were trimmed by 0 bases and 5 bases, with 16 bases remaining between them. This CDR3 is CASSYSARQPDYGYTF. CDR3 nucleotide sequence: TGTGCCAGCAGTTACTCGGCCCGACAGCCCGATTATGGCTACACCTTC.

This rearrangement joins TRBV7-9 to TRBJ1-1, with 10 bases aligning to TRBD1. The length of the CDR3 is 15 residues. The germline gives CDR1 SEHNR, CDR2 FQNEAQ (reference sequence). V shed 0 bases and J 4 bases; nucleotides not matched to a gene: 2. The CDR3: CASSLARDRGTEAFF. The CDR3 DNA is TGTGCCAGCAGCTTAGCGAGGGACAGGGGCACTGAAGCTTTCTTT.

This chain connects TRBV5-1 to TRBJ1-2, with TRBD1 matching 10 bases. CDR1 is SGHRS and CDR2 is YFSETQ in the germline V gene. The CDR3 runs 14 residues. Trimming removed 5 bases from V and 3 bases from J; junction bases left unmatched: 4. The CDR3: CASREGTGDYGYTF. In DNA form, the CDR3 reads TGCGCCAGCAGGGAGGGGACAGGGGACTATGGCTACACCTTC.

V is TRBV2 and J is TRBJ2-7; D perhaps matches TRBD1 (6 bases). Between the trimmed V and J ends, which lost 8 bases and 0 bases, there was a span of 14 bases. The CDR3 spans 14 residues. Germline-derived CDR1 and CDR2 are SNHLY and FYNNEI. The CDR3 reads CASGGSRSSYEQYF. The CDR3 nucleotides read TGTGCCAGCGGGGGCTCAAGGAGCTCCTACGAGCAGTACTTC. The full variable domain, completed using reference TRBV2 and TRBJ2-7, is EPEVTQTPSHQVTQMGQEVILRCVPISNHLYFYWYRQILGQKVEFLVSFYNNEISEKSEIFDDQFSVERPDGSNFTLKIRSTKLEDSAMYFCASGGSRSSYEQYFGPGTRLTVT.

This clonotype showed up just a few times. The chain couples TRBV4-3 to TRBJ2-3; D ambiguous. CDR3 length equals 15 residues. CDR1 is LGHNA and CDR2 is YSLEER in the germline V gene. V lost 0 bases and J lost 0, with 7 bases in between. In DNA, the CDR3 is TGCGCCAGCAGCCAAGACAGCCGAAGCACAGATACGCAGTATTTT. Protein: CASSQDSRSTDTQYF.

V usage is TRBV12-3 or TRBV12-4 and J usage is TRBJ2-7; D possibly corresponds to TRBD2 (6 bases). The CDR3 length is 13 residues. The ends were cut back, 7 bases at V and 3 bases at J, with 13 bases in the middle. As DNA, the CDR3 is TGTGCCAGCACCCCGGGACTGAACTACGAGCAGTACTTC. Its translation: CASTPGLNYEQYF.

This clonotype was counted only a few times. This chain joins TRBV9 and TRBJ2-5; D ambiguous. The germline CDR1 and CDR2 sequences are SGDLS and YYNGEE. V was clipped by 2 bases and J by 2 bases, with 13 bases between them. This CDR3 has 15 residues. The chain's CDR3 is CASSVANGRQETQYF. CDR3 bases: TGTGCCAGCAGCGTGGCTAACGGACGGCAAGAGACCCAGTACTTC.

This clonotype has only a few counts. This rearrangement joins TRBV4-3 to TRBJ2-1; 8 bases are a match to TRBD2. This CDR3 spans 11 amino acids. From germline, CDR1 is LGHNA and CDR2 YSLEER. J was trimmed by 12 bases and V by 4 bases; bases with no gene match: 2. As DNA, the CDR3 is TGCGCCAGCAGCCTAGCGGGGTTGCAGTTCTTC. This translates into CASSLAGLQFF.

The V gene is TRBV20-1, the J gene TRBJ2-5, with 8 bases fitting TRBD1. Germline V gene data show CDR1 as DFQATT and CDR2 as SNEGSKA (reference sequence). The V gene end was trimmed by 3 bases and the J gene end by 5 bases; junction bases not matched to a gene: 11. The CDR3 is made up of 15 amino acids. For the CDR3, the DNA is TGCAGTGCTAGTGGTGGGACAGGCCGCCAGGAGACCCAGTACTTC. It specifies CSASGGTGRQETQYF.

This clonotype was seen many times. The V gene is TRBV28, the J gene TRBJ1-2, with 7 bases aligning to TRBD1. This CDR3 comprises 13 residues. CDR1 and CDR2 (germline): MDHEN, SYDVKM. The ends lost 7 bases at V and 4 bases at J; junction bases unmatched: 6. In DNA form, the CDR3 reads TGTGCCAGCACACTGAGGGGGCTCTATGGCTACACCTTC. Its protein product is CASTLRGLYGYTF.

In this sample, this clonotype turned up once. The chain uses TRBV12-3 or TRBV12-4 and TRBJ2-6, with D maybe TRBD1 (5 bases). Trimming removed 6 bases from V and 4 bases from J, with 19 bases in between. CDR3 length equals 17 residues. CDR3 residues: CASSRRTTGMGANVLTF. CDR3 nucleotide sequence: TGTGCCAGCAGCCGTAGGACCACAGGAATGGGGGCCAACGTCCTGACTTTC.

In this sample, this clonotype turned up once. The chain uses TRBV4-1 and TRBJ1-5; D is unclear. Trimming took off 0 bases at V and 7 bases at J, with 13 bases between the two ends. The CDR3 is made up of 15 amino acids. Germline V gene lookup returns CDR1 MGHRA and CDR2 YSYEKL. CDR3: CASSQDTPVGQPQHF. As DNA, the CDR3 is TGCGCCAGCAGCCAAGATACCCCGGTTGGACAGCCCCAGCATTTT.

This chain's CDR3 is CASSFTGGIRELFF. The CDR3 DNA sequence: TGCGCCAGCAGCTTTACGGGGGGAATCCGGGAGCTGTTTTTT. J is TRBJ2-2 and V is TRBV5-1; 7 nucleotides line up with TRBD2. J gave up 9 bases and V 2 bases, and 7 bases lay outside the gene matches. Germline V gene sequence: CDR1 SGHRS, CDR2 YFSETQ. The CDR3 loop spans 14 amino acids.

A few counts support this clonotype. This sequence joins TRBV12-3 or TRBV12-4 and TRBJ2-7; 11 bases are shared with TRBD2. The CDR3 totals 16 residues. The V and J ends lost 3 bases and 0 bases, in that order; junction bases with no gene match: 4. The CDR3 sequence: CASSFGTSGSSYEQYF. The CDR3 bases are TGTGCCAGCAGTTTTGGGACTAGCGGCAGCTCCTACGAGCAGTACTTC.

This clonotype occurred a few times. This rearrangement joins TRBV24-1 to TRBJ2-1, with D tentatively TRBD1 or TRBD2 (6 bases each). V lost 6 bases, J lost 1 base, and 15 bases lay in between. The CDR3 totals 16 residues. Germline loops: CDR1 KGHDR, CDR2 SFDVKD. CDR3 sequence: CATSTNEGGSYNEQFF. The CDR3 DNA reads TGTGCCACCAGTACTAACGAGGGGGGATCCTACAATGAGCAGTTCTTC.

The rearrangement joins TRBV28 to TRBJ2-3; weak D call: TRBD2 (5 bases). The CDR3 covers 15 residues. Per germline, CDR1 MDHEN and CDR2 SYDVKM. V was pared by 8 bases and J by 5 bases, with 20 bases between. Written as DNA, the CDR3 is TGTGCCAGCCGACTGGCAGGCCACCGGGGAGATACGCAGTATTTT. It encodes CASRLAGHRGDTQYF.

This chain joins TRBV9 and TRBJ2-3; no definite D call. V lost 3 bases, J lost 2 bases, and 10 bases lay in between. Looked up from germline, CDR1 is SGDLS and CDR2 is YYNGEE. The CDR3 runs 14 residues. In nucleotides, the CDR3 is TGTGCCAGCAGCGAGACCCAGTCCACAGATACGCAGTATTTT. Translating gives CASSETQSTDTQYF.

This clonotype was observed a handful of times. J is TRBJ2-1 and V is TRBV7-3; 8 nucleotides line up with TRBD2. The CDR3 runs to 15 residues. Germline CDR1 reads SGHTA; CDR2 reads FQGTGA. V was clipped by 4 bases and J by 6 bases; unmatched bases: 8. The CDR3 loop reads CASSWWTGGINEQFF. The CDR3 DNA sequence: TGTGCCAGCAGCTGGTGGACGGGGGGGATCAATGAGCAGTTCTTC.

The chain employs TRBV24-1 and TRBJ2-1; TRBD2 matches 14 bases. The germline CDR1 and CDR2 sequences are KGHDR and SFDVKD. V was clipped by 2 bases and J by 4 bases; unmatched bases: 3. The CDR3 sequence is 17 residues long. The CDR3 DNA sequence: TGTGCCACCAGTGATTACGGGACTAGCGGGGGTTACAATGAGCAGTTCTTC. Translation: CATSDYGTSGGYNEQFF.

The chain carries TRBV5-5 and TRBJ2-2, with TRBD1 matching over 7 bases. Losses at the gene ends were 2 bases for V and 3 bases for J; bases not matched to a gene: 10. This CDR3 has 17 residues. From germline, CDR1 is SGHKS and CDR2 YYEKEE (reference sequence). The DNA for the CDR3 is TGTGCCAGCAGCTTCGGCCCGGGGCAGGGGGACACCGGGGAGCTGTTTTTT. It codes for CASSFGPGQGDTGELFF. Looking up the rest from reference TRBV5-5 and TRBJ2-2 gives the full variable domain: DAGVTQSPTHLIKTRGQQVTLRCSPISGHKSVSWYQQVLGQGPQFIFQYYEKEERGRGNFPDRFSARQFPNYSSELNVNALLLGDSALYLCASSFGPGQGDTGELFFGEGSRLTVL.

This clonotype appeared a few times. J is TRBJ2-2 and V is TRBV5-1, with unresolved D. The germline V gene encodes CDR1 SGHRS and CDR2 YFSETQ. V dropped 3 bases and J dropped 3 bases, with 18 bases sitting between them. The CDR3 runs 17 residues. DNA of the CDR3: TGCGCCAGCAGCTCCCCGAACAGAGGATGGGACACCGGGGAGCTGTTTTTT. Its protein is CASSSPNRGWDTGELFF.

This clonotype was detected a few times. The rearrangement uses TRBV5-1 and TRBJ2-3, with 8 bases identical to TRBD1. Germline assignment: CDR1 SGHRS and CDR2 YFSETQ. The CDR3 is made up of 14 amino acids. V shed 4 bases, J shed 4 bases, and the junction held 5 bases outside the gene matches. This CDR3 reads CASSTGQGSDTQYF. DNA of the CDR3: TGCGCCAGCAGCACAGGACAGGGATCAGATACGCAGTATTTT.

Comments on this clonotype: A much larger clonotype is one base distant, so this may be a read error. The chain links TRBV29-1 to TRBJ2-4; a weak D match, TRBD2 (7 bases). The CDR3 is 12 amino acids. Germline CDR1 SQVTM, CDR2 ANQGSEA. The CDR3 here is CSAGEGPDIRYF. As DNA, the CDR3 is TGCAGCGCAGGGGAGGGGCCTGACATTCGGTACTTC.

This sequence joins TRBV7-9 and TRBJ1-1, with D unclear. The germline V gene has CDR1 SEHNR and CDR2 FQNEAQ (reference sequence). The CDR3 covers 12 residues. V gave up 6 bases and J gave up 6 bases, with 11 bases separating them. CDR3 sequence: CASSYPGSEAFF. The CDR3 DNA reads as TGTGCCAGCAGTTACCCGGGGTCTGAAGCTTTCTTT. Filled out from reference TRBV7-9 and TRBJ1-1, the complete variable domain reads DTGVSQNPRHKITKRGQNVTFRCDPISEHNRLYWYRQTLGQGPEFLTYFQNEAQLEKSRLLSDRFSAERPKGSFSTLEIQRTEQGDSAMYLCASSYPGSEAFFGQGTRLTVV.

In its sample, this clonotype was seen a few times. The chain has TRBV29-1 and TRBJ2-1; either TRBD1 or TRBD2 may fit D (5 bases each). V was pared by 4 bases and J by 5 bases, with 12 bases between. The CDR3 length is 13 residues. Germline CDR1 reads SQVTM; CDR2 reads ANQGSEA. Written as DNA, the CDR3 is TGCAGCGTTGTGGGGACGGGCCACAATGAGCAGTTCTTC. Translated: CSVVGTGHNEQFF.